The clone carrying this T cell receptor beta chain was counted ten times or more. Its antigen remains unidentified. TCRdb used MiXCR to reprocess the 5' RACE reads, holding one entry per CDR3 protein. The table lists some 800,000 distinct CDR3 sequences, approximately 10% of them singletons, with 0.51% in the top ten. The sample comes from a study of CD8 T cells in ankylosing spondylitis. Germline loops: CDR1 SGHTA, CDR2 FQGTGA. This CDR3 region has 13 residues. V was pared by 5 bases and J by 15 bases, with 20 bases between. Findings of the study overall: From matched ankylosing spondylitis synovial fluid, disease-linked clones were reportedly recovered at significantly enriched levels. Characteristic, it appeared, of ankylosing spondylitis blood was a TCR beta motif of fewer than 10 highly homologous variants.

The receptor was derived from a male donor with ankylosing spondylitis. The material sequenced was blood, either unsorted or a sorted T cell fraction (not recorded which). This chain joins TRBV7-3 and TRBJ2-1; D is unclear. The CDR3: CASSPSFGSTRFF. The DNA for the CDR3 is TGTGCCAGCAGCCCTTCTTTTGGATCAACCCGGTTCTTC. The full variable domain, in which reference TRBV7-3 and TRBJ2-1 provide the parts outside the CDR3, is GAGVSQTPSNKVTEKGKYVELRCDPISGHTALYWYRQSLGQGPEFLIYFQGTGAADDSGLPNDRFFAVRPEGSVSTLKIQRTERGDSAVYLCASSPSFGSTRFFGPGTRLTVL.